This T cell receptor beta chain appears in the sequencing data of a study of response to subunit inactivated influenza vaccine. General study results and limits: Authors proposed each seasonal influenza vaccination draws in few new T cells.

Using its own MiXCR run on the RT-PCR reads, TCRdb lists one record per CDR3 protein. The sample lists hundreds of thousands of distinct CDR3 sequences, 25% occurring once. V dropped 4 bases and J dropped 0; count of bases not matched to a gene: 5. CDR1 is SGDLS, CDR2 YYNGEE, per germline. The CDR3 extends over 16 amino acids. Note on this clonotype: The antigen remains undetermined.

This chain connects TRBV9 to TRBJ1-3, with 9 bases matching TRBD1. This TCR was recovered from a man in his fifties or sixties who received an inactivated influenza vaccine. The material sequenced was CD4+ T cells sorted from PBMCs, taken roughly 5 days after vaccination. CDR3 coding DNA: TGTGCCAGCAGCACTGGGACAGGGTACTCTGGAAACACCATATATTTT. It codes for CASSTGTGYSGNTIYF.